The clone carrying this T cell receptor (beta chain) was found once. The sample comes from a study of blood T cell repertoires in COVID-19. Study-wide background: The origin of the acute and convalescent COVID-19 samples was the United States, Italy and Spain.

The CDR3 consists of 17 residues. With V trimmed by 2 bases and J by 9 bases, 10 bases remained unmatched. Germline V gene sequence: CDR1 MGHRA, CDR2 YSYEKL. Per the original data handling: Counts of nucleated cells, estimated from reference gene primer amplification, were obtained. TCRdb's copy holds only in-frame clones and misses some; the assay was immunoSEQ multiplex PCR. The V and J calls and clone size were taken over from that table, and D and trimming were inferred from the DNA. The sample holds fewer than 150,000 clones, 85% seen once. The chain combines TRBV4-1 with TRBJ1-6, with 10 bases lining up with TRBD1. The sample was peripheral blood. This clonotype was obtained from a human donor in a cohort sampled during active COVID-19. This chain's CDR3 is CASSQQVTGGVSSPLHF. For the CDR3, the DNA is TGCGCCAGCAGCCAACAAGTGACAGGGGGCGTCAGTTCACCCCTCCACTTT.